Below are 18 T cell receptor delta chains sequenced from a single sample in a study of Vδ1+ human thymocytes. Study results and limitations: In the thymus, TRG and TRD repertoires looked highly polyclonal with Gaussian CDR3 lengths.

Their specific antigens are unknown. Sequences come from RNA converted to cDNA by reverse transcription. The CDR3 regions were amplified by multiplex PCR from V-gene primers to a constant-region primer. TCRdb applied CATT to the multiplex PCR reads for clone calling. This table has about 25,000 delta-chain clones, under 8.5% appearing once. Sequenced input: Vdelta1+ gamma-delta thymocytes from the thymus. The subset: FACS-sorted CD3+ TCRalphabeta- TCRVdelta1+ TCRVdelta2- thymocytes. The receptors originated from a girl in the first two years of life who had congenital heart surgery.

The genes are TRDV1 and TRDJ1, with TRDD3 matching over 8 bases. V gave up 3 bases and J gave up 0 bases; unmatched junction bases: 21. CDR3 size: 21 residues. Germline CDR1 reads TSWWSYY; CDR2 reads QGS. The CDR3 DNA reads TGTGCTCTTGGGGAGAGTTCCGAAAGTACTGGGGGTCCCGCGTACACCGATAAACTCATCTTT. This codes for CALGESSESTGGPAYTDKLIF.

This sequence joins TRDV1 and TRDJ1; TRDD3 agrees at 8 bases. CDR3 length equals 17 residues. Losses at the gene ends were 0 bases for V and 4 bases for J; bases not matched to a gene: 10. CDR1 is TSWWSYY, CDR2 QGS, per germline. As DNA, the CDR3 is TGTGCTCTTGGGGAACTACCCCCCGGGCTGGGGGACGATAAACTCATCTTT. It yields the protein CALGELPPGLGDDKLIF.

This clone has a handful of counts. The chain recombines TRDV1 with TRDJ1, with D perhaps matching TRDD2 or TRDD3 (7 bases each). Trimming left V 2 bases short and J 0 bases short, with 34 bases between. The CDR3 has 23 residues. Germline loops: CDR1 TSWWSYY, CDR2 QGS. This CDR3 is CALGEDSYRWVGGLGIYTDKLIF. The CDR3 DNA reads as TGTGCTCTTGGGGAAGATTCCTACCGGTGGGTTGGGGGACTCGGGATCTACACCGATAAACTCATCTTT.

This clone came up a few times. The chain links TRDV1 to TRDJ1; TRDD3 matches 9 bases. CDR1 is TSWWSYY and CDR2 is QGS in the germline V gene. The V and J ends lost 3 bases and 0 bases, in that order; junction bases with no gene match: 41. The CDR3 extends over 28 amino acids. The CDR3 region is CALGDSTPRAPRLRRFLLGDRYTDKLIF. For the CDR3, the DNA is TGTGCTCTTGGGGACTCCACACCCCGTGCCCCTCGCCTACGACGGTTCTTACTGGGGGACCGGTACACCGATAAACTCATCTTT.

This clone was counted a few times. This chain joins TRDV1 and TRDJ1; no clear D gene. CDR3 length: 14 amino acids. Per the germline V gene, CDR1 is TSWWSYY and CDR2 is QGS. V lost 0 bases and J 0 bases, leaving 5 bases between the germline ends. The CDR3 DNA is TGTGCTCTTGGGGAACTAGGCTACACCGATAAACTCATCTTT. It translates to CALGELGYTDKLIF.

This clone turned up a few times. The J gene is TRDJ1, the V gene TRDV1; D uncertain. The CDR3 spans 15 residues. V lost 0 bases and J lost 6, with 14 bases in between. The germline V gene has CDR1 TSWWSYY and CDR2 QGS. CDR3 DNA sequence: TGTGCTCTTGGGGAACTTTCCGTTTTCCCATATAAACTCATCTTT. Protein product: CALGELSVFPYKLIF.

This clone was counted between two and nine times. The rearrangement links TRAV29/DV5 to TRDJ1; the D gene is possibly TRDD3 (6 bases). This CDR3 has 21 amino acids. Germline assignment: CDR1 NSMFDY and CDR2 ISSIKDK. The V end lost 4 bases, the J end lost 1 base, and 35 bases lay between the germline ends. CDR3 region: CAALCPARGPVGAPSTDKLIF. CDR3 sequence (DNA): TGTGCAGCATTGTGCCCTGCGCGTGGACCCGTGGGGGCCCCGTCCACCGATAAACTCATCTTT.

This sequence joins TRDV1 and TRDJ1; TRDD3 aligns across 9 bases. This CDR3 is 17 amino acids long. J gave up 1 base and V 4 bases, and 10 bases lay outside the gene matches. In germline, CDR1 is TSWWSYY, CDR2 QGS. DNA of the CDR3: TGTGCTCTTGGGGTCCCCGTACTGGGGGAGATCACCGATAAACTCATCTTT. Translated, it gives CALGVPVLGEITDKLIF.

This clone has a handful of counts. The rearrangement links TRDV1 to TRDJ1; 9 nucleotides agree with TRDD2. With 1 base clipped from V and 5 bases from J, the junction kept 14 bases outside the gene matches. This CDR3 has 18 residues. Germline values: CDR1 TSWWSYY, CDR2 QGS. CDR3 nucleotides: TGTGCTCTTGGGGAACAGCGCCTTCCTACCTTGGTGCCAGATAAACTCATCTTT. Translation: CALGEQRLPTLVPDKLIF.

V gene TRDV1 combines with J gene TRDJ1, with TRDD3 identical over 8 bases. TCRdb records no J gene; here it was assigned by comparing the DNA to germline. There are 19 residues in the CDR3. The V and J ends lost 3 bases and 4 bases, in that order; junction bases with no gene match: 19. Germline-derived CDR1 and CDR2 are TSWWSYY and QGS. CDR3 in amino acids: CALGDLFPVLGATYDKLIF. The CDR3 DNA reads TGTGCTCTTGGGGATCTTTTCCCAGTACTGGGGGCTACTTACGATAAACTCATCTTT.

This clone turned up a few times. The rearrangement links TRDV1 to TRDJ1; 7 bases agree with TRDD2. Trimming took 3 bases from V and 2 from J; bases not matched to a gene: 12. This CDR3 region has 17 residues. The V gene's germline CDR1 is TSWWSYY and CDR2 QGS. The CDR3 protein is CALGDRSYGDFTDKLIF. In DNA form, the CDR3 reads TGTGCTCTTGGGGACCGTTCCTACGGGGACTTTACCGATAAACTCATCTTT.

This clone appeared a few times. V gene TRDV1 combines with J gene TRDJ1, with 8 bases fitting TRDD3. The CDR3 has 21 amino acids. Germline values: CDR1 TSWWSYY, CDR2 QGS. Losses at the gene ends were 0 bases for V and 0 bases for J; bases not matched to a gene: 18. CDR3 residues: CALGELGPRMVVGDYTDKLIF. The CDR3 DNA reads TGTGCTCTTGGGGAACTAGGCCCTAGGATGGTTGTGGGGGATTACACCGATAAACTCATCTTT.

The chain links TRDV1 to TRDJ1; D possibly corresponds to TRDD3 (5 bases). The J gene is not listed in TCRdb, so it was assigned here from a DNA match to germline. V lost 6 bases and J 0 bases, leaving 11 bases between the germline ends. Germline V gene sequence: CDR1 TSWWSYY, CDR2 QGS. This CDR3 spans 14 amino acids. CDR3 loop: CALGARGYTDKLIF. CDR3 in DNA: TGTGCTCTTGGAGCTCGGGGGTACACCGATAAACTCATCTTT.

This rearrangement joins TRDV1 to TRDJ1; TRDD3 matches at 10 bases. CDR1 and CDR2 from the germline V gene are TSWWSYY and QGS. V lost 9 bases to trimming and J lost 2 bases; unmatched junction nucleotides: 15. The CDR3 runs to 17 residues. The CDR3 sequence is CALLFGVMGDTTDKLIF. CDR3 in DNA: TGTGCTCTCCTTTTCGGGGTGATGGGGGATACTACCGATAAACTCATCTTT.

The chain joins TRDV1 to TRDJ1, with 7 bases matching TRDD3. The length of the CDR3 is 20 residues. The V segment lost 4 bases and the J segment 1 base; nucleotides outside the gene matches: 21. Germline CDR1 and CDR2: TSWWSYY and QGS. The CDR3: CALGVAPVWGPHSCTDKLIF. The CDR3 DNA reads as TGTGCTCTTGGGGTCGCGCCGGTCTGGGGGCCCCACTCGTGCACCGATAAACTCATCTTT.

The gene calls are TRDV1 and TRDJ1; 11 bases align to TRDD3. CDR3 size: 19 residues. V gave up 3 bases and J gave up 4 bases; unmatched junction bases: 16. Germline loops: CDR1 TSWWSYY, CDR2 QGS. The CDR3 DNA is TGTGCTCTTGGGGACTCTTTGCTGGGGGATACACCGTACGGCGATAAACTCATCTTT. This codes for CALGDSLLGDTPYGDKLIF.

The rearrangement joins TRDV1 to TRDJ1, with TRDD3 matching over 9 bases. Germline V gene data show CDR1 as TSWWSYY and CDR2 as QGS. This CDR3 has 23 amino acids. Germline trimming cut 0 bases from V and 0 bases from J; bases unmatched to any gene: 23. CDR3 loop: CALGELLTGDHTGGEKYTDKLIF. The CDR3 region has the DNA TGTGCTCTTGGGGAACTACTTACGGGGGACCATACTGGGGGAGAAAAGTACACCGATAAACTCATCTTT.

The genes are TRDV1 and TRDJ1; possible D gene TRDD3, 6 bases. The CDR3 totals 20 residues. Trimming stripped 1 base from V and 8 bases from J, with 32 bases between. Germline CDR1 TSWWSYY, CDR2 QGS. The CDR3 loop is CALGEPAYYPLRGDPLKLIF. The CDR3 DNA reads as TGTGCTCTTGGGGAACCGGCTTACTACCCACTACGGGGGGACCCACTGAAACTCATCTTT.